The source of this T cell receptor beta chain is a study of neurological immune-mediated disorders. The study's findings and limits: The greatest TCR clonal expansion occurred in HTLV-1-associated myelopathy and the least in multiple sclerosis, which fell below healthy controls.

The CDR3 sequence is 13 residues long. The ends were cut back, 10 bases at V and 7 bases at J, with 16 bases in the middle. Germline V gives CDR1 ENHRY, CDR2 SYGVKD. TCRdb re-called the 5' RACE reads through MiXCR, storing one row per CDR3 protein. The sample lists about 35,000 distinct CDR3 sequences; 3% to 4% were seen once. Many counts were recorded for this clonotype. No antigen is known for it. The chain is built from TRBV10-3 and TRBJ1-4; D not resolved. The sample consisted of PBMCs. This clonotype was obtained from a man under 40 with multiple sclerosis. In DNA form, the CDR3 reads TGTGCCACCATGGACGGGCCTGGTGAAAAACTGTTTTTT. Protein sequence: CATMDGPGEKLFF.